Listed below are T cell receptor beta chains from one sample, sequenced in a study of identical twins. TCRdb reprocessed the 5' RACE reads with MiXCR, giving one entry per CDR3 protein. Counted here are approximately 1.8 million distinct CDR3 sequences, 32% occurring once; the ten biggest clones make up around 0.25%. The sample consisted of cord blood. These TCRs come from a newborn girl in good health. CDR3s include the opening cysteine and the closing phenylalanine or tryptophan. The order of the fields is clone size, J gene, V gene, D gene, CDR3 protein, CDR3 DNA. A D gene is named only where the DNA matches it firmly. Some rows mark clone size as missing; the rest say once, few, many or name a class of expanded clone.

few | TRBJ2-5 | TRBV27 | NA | CANTYSPRGPNSSAQYF | TGTGCCAACACATATTCCCCTAGAGGTCCCAACTCAAGTGCCCAGTACTTC
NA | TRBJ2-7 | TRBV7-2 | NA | CASSLVWGFYNEQYF | TGTGCCAGCAGCTTAGTTTGGGGTTTCTACAATGAGCAGTACTTC
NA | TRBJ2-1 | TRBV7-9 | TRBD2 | CASSLVLAGRVEQFF | TGTGCCAGCAGCTTAGTACTAGCGGGGAGGGTTGAGCAGTTCTTC
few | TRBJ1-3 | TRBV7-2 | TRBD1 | CASSLGDRVSGNTIYF | TGTGCCAGCAGCTTAGGGGACAGGGTGTCTGGAAACACCATATATTTT
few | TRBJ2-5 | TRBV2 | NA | CASTGGDSQETQYF | TGTGCCAGCACCGGGGGCGACTCTCAAGAGACCCAGTACTTC
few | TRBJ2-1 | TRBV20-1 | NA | CSARAGVSYNEQFF | TGCAGTGCTAGAGCGGGGGTCTCCTACAATGAGCAGTTCTTC
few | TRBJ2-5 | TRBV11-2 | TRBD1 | CASSLVYGFRGRQETQYF | TGTGCCAGCAGCTTAGTTTACGGGTTCAGGGGGCGTCAAGAGACCCAGTACTTC
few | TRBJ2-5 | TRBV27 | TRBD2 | CASSPRGLAGVVGKTQYF | TGTGCCAGCAGTCCCCGGGGACTAGCGGGAGTGGTAGGAAAGACCCAGTACTTC
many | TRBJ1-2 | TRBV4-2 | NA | CASSQDRTYYGYTF | TGTGCCAGCAGCCAAGATCGCACCTACTATGGCTACACCTTC
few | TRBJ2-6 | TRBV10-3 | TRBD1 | CAILGTGNSGANVLTF | TGTGCCATCCTCGGGACAGGGAACTCTGGGGCCAACGTCCTGACTTTC
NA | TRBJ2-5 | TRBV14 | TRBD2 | CASSFTSGGAYRETQYF | TGTGCCAGCAGCTTTACTAGCGGGGGGGCCTACCGGGAGACCCAGTACTTC
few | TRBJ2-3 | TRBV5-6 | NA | CASSLVGLADTQYF | TGTGCCAGCAGCTTGGTAGGGCTTGCGGATACGCAGTATTTT
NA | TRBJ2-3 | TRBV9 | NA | CASSVGSPYSTDTQYF | TGTGCCAGCAGCGTAGGGTCCCCCTATAGCACAGATACGCAGTATTTT
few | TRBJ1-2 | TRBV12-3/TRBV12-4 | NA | CASSPGDAFYGYTF | TGTGCCAGCAGTCCCGGGGACGCCTTCTATGGCTACACCTTC
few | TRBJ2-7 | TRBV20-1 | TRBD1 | CSALDRGFYEQYF | TGCAGTGCTTTGGACAGGGGTTTTTACGAGCAGTACTTC
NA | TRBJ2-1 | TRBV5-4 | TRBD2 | CASSSVLGLAGGPGNEQFF | TGTGCCAGCAGCTCAGTCCTCGGACTAGCGGGAGGGCCGGGGAATGAGCAGTTCTTC
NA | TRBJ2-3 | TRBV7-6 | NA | CASSPVVEGTDTQYF | TGTGCCAGCAGTCCGGTGGTAGAAGGGACAGATACGCAGTATTTT
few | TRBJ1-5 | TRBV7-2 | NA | CASSLAALSNQPQHF | TGTGCCAGCAGCTTAGCTGCCCTTAGCAATCAGCCCCAGCATTTT
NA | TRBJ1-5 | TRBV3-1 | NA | CASSQDMRGGQPQHF | TGTGCCAGCAGCCAAGATATGAGAGGGGGGCAGCCCCAGCATTTT